The clone carrying this T cell receptor beta chain was found once. This CDR3 is 13 amino acids long. Trimming took 3 bases from V and 5 from J, leaving 8 bases between them. CDR1 and CDR2 (germline): LNHNV, YYDKDF (reference sequence). The method was immunoSEQ multiplex PCR; TCRdb's version includes in-frame clones alone and lacks a portion of them. The repertoire holds approximately 15,000 clones, with roughly 70% as singletons. The data originate from a study of T cells after somatic rescue of genetic block. The specimen was peripheral blood mononuclear cells (PBMCs). The sequence was obtained from a boy between 10 and 17 years old. V and J are TRBV15 and TRBJ2-1, with D possibly being TRBD1 (5 bases). CDR3: CATSSRQNNEQFF. The CDR3 bases are TGTGCCACCAGCAGCCGACAGAACAATGAGCAGTTCTTC.